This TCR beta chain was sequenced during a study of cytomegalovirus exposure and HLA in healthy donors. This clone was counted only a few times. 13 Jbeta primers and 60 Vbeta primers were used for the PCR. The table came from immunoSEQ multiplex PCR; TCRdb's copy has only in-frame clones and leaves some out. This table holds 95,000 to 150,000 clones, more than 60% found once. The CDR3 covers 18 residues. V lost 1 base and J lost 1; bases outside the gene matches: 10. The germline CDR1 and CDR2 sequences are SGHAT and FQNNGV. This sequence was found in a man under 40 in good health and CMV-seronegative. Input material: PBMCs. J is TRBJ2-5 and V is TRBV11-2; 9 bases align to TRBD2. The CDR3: CASSLGFATSGFQETQYF. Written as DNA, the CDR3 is TGTGCCAGCAGCTTAGGGTTCGCGACTAGCGGATTCCAAGAGACCCAGTACTTC.